The clone carrying this T cell receptor beta chain was counted between two and nine times. Its specificity is unknown. This entry is derived from a study of beta chain features in type 1 diabetes. The investigators reverse transcribed all of the isolated RNA, so they sequenced expressed TCRB transcripts. Libraries were prepared by immunoSEQ multiplex PCR; TCRdb keeps only in-frame clonotypes and omits some of them. This sample yields some 500,000 clones, of which around 10% are seen a single time; approximately 0.05% belongs to the top ten. The CDR3 has 12 residues. Unmatched junction bases numbered 6, after V lost 7 bases and J lost 6 bases. Germline V lookup: CDR1 SQVTM, CDR2 ANQGSEA. Regarding the study as a whole: VDJ junctions in type 1 diabetes patients carried more deletions and fewer insertions.

The chain carries TRBV29-1 and TRBJ2-5; 9 positions match TRBD1. The sequenced sample consisted of naive CD4+ T cells from blood. This receptor was obtained from a woman aged 18-30 years in good health. The CDR3 sequence is CSAGQGRQTQYF. The CDR3 nucleotides read TGCAGCGCCGGACAGGGGCGGCAGACCCAGTACTTC.